Described below is a single T cell receptor beta chain sequence and its context. The data stem from a study of blood T cell repertoires in COVID-19. Study as a whole: The origin of the acute and convalescent COVID-19 samples was the United States, Italy and Spain. T cells, B-cell-depleted T cells, or PBMCs supplied cDNA or gDNA.

Original methodology: Estimates of nucleated cell counts were drawn from the amplification of reference gene primers. The assay was immunoSEQ multiplex PCR, and TCRdb's table has in-frame clones only and misses some. V, J and clone size were drawn from that table, and D and trimming were deduced from the DNA. Of around 130,000 clones in the sample, 86% were seen once. The CDR3 is made up of 16 amino acids. Trimming cost V 0 bases and J 7 bases; bases outside gene matches: 5. Germline CDR1 SGHDN, CDR2 FVKESK. The sequence was obtained from a man aged 40-49 years with acute or convalescent COVID-19. The chain carries TRBV14 and TRBJ2-1; TRBD2 matches at 11 bases. The sequenced sample was peripheral blood. In DNA, the CDR3 is TGTGCCAGCAGCCAAGAAACTAGCGGGAGACGGAATGAGCAGTTCTTC. Translation gives CASSQETSGRRNEQFF.